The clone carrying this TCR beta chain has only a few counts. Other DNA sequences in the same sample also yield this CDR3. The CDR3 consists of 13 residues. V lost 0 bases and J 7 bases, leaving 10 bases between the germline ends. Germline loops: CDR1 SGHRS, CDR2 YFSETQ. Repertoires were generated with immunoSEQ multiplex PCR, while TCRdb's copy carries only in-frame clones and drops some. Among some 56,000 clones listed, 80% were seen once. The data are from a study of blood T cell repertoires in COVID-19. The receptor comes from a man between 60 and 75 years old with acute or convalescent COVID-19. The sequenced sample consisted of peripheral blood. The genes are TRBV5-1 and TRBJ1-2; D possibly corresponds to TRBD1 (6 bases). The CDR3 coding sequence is TGCGCCAGCAGCTTGGATGGGGGCGGTGGCTACACCTTC. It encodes CASSLDGGGGYTF. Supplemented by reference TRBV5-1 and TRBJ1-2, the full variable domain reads KAGVTQTPRYLIKTRGQQVTLSCSPISGHRSVSWYQQTPGQGLQFLFEYFSETQRNKGNFPGRFSGRQFSNSRSEMNVSTLELGDSALYLCASSLDGGGGYTFGSGTRLTVV.